The T cell receptor beta chain under discussion was sequenced for a study of CD8 T cells in ankylosing spondylitis. Findings and caveats of the study: Clones linked with disease were CD8+ and fairly uncommon in the peripheral blood. Ankylosing spondylitis blood appeared to be characterized by a TCR beta motif of about eight highly homologous variants. Reportedly, significant enrichment of disease-linked clones occurred in matched ankylosing spondylitis synovial fluid.

A quantitative 5'-RACE method, one with molecular barcodes, was used to make TCR beta libraries. TCRdb itself ran the 5' RACE reads through MiXCR, one entry per CDR3 protein. The sample shows approximately 400,000 distinct CDR3 sequences, approximately 26% of them seen only once. The CDR3 totals 17 residues. Germline assignment: CDR1 SGHTA and CDR2 FQGNSA. V trimming: 5 bases; J trimming: 0 bases; junction bases outside the gene matches: 10. Concerning this clonotype itself: Its antigen remains unidentified.

The chain is built from TRBV7-2 and TRBJ1-1, with 9 nucleotides matching TRBD1. This clonotype originated in a male donor with ankylosing spondylitis. The material sequenced was blood, either unsorted or a sorted T cell fraction (not recorded which). The CDR3 coding sequence is TGTGCCAGCAGCCGGAGAGGGACAGGGAAACTGAACACTGAAGCTTTCTTT. It is translated as CASSRRGTGKLNTEAFF.